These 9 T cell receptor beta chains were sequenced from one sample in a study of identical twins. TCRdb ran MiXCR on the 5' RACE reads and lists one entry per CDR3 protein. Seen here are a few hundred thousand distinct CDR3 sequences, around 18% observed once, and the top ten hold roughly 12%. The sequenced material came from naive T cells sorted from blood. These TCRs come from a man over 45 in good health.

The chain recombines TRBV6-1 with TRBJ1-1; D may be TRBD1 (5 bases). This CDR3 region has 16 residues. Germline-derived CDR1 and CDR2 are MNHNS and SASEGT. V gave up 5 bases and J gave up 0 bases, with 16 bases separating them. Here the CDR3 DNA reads TGTGCCAGCAGTCCCCGCTTGGGACCGATGAACACTGAAGCTTTCTTT. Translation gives CASSPRLGPMNTEAFF.

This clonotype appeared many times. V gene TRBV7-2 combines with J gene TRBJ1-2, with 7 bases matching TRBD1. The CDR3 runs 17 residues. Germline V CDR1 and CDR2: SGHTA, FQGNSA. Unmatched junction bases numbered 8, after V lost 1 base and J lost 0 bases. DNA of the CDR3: TGTGCCAGCAGCTTAGGGGGGACAGAGCCGACTAACTATGGCTACACCTTC. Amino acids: CASSLGGTEPTNYGYTF.

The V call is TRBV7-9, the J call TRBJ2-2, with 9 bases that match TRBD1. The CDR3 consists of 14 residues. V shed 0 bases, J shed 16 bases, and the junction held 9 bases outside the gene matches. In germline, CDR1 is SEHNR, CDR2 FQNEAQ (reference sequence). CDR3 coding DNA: TGTGCCAGCAGCTTAGCGCCCGGGACAGGGTCGCCGTTTTTT. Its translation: CASSLAPGTGSPFF.

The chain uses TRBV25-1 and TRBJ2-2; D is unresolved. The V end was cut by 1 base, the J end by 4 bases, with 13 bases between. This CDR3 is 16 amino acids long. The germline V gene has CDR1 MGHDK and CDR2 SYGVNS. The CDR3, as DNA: TGTGCCAGCAGTGAATTCGGAGCTACCGTCACCGGGGAGCTGTTTTTT. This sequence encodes CASSEFGATVTGELFF.

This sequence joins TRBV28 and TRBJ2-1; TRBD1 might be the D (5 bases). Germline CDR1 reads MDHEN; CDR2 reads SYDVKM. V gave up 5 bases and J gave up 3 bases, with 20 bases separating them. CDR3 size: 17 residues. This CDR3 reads CASSLSVLRGIYNEQFF. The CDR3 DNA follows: TGTGCCAGCAGTCTTTCGGTGTTAAGGGGTATCTACAATGAGCAGTTCTTC.

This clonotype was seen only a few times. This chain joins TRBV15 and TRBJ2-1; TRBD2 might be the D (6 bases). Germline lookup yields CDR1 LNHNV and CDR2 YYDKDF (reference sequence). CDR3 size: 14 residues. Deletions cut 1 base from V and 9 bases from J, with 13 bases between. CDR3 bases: TGTGCCACCAGCAGAGTTGGAGGGTGGGGTGAGCAGTTCTTC. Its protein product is CATSRVGGWGEQFF.

The CDR3, as DNA: TGCGCCAGCAGCCAAGTTTGGGACACCTCCTACGAGCAGTACTTC. Encoded protein: CASSQVWDTSYEQYF. V gene TRBV4-3 combines with J gene TRBJ2-7; TRBD1 might be the D (6 bases). Trimming removed 1 base from V and 0 bases from J, with 10 bases in between. CDR1 is LGHNA, CDR2 YSLEER, per germline. There are 15 residues in the CDR3.

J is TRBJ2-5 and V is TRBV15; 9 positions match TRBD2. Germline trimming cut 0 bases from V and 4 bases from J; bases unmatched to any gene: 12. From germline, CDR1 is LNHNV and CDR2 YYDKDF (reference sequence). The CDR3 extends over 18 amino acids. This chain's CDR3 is CATSRDWIAGGPVETQYF. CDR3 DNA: TGTGCCACCAGCAGAGATTGGATCGCGGGAGGGCCGGTAGAGACCCAGTACTTC.

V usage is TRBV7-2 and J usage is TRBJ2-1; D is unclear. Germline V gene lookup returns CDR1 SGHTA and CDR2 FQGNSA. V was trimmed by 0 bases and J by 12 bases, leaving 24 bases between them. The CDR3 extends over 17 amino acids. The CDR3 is CASSLAAQPLPTSSQFF. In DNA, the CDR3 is TGTGCCAGCAGCTTAGCGGCGCAGCCTCTCCCTACAAGCTCGCAGTTCTTC.